This T cell receptor beta chain was recovered during a study of spatial heterogeneity in lung cancer. Study information: Beta-chain sequences consistently outnumbered alpha-chain sequences in detection. The study's findings and limits: Higher tumor mutation counts went along with higher counts of expanded intratumoral alpha and beta TCRs.

There are 14 residues in the CDR3. CDR1 LNHDA and CDR2 SQIVND come from the germline V gene (reference sequence). The trim removed 4 bases at V and 4 bases at J, leaving 1 base unmatched. Time point: sample taken at primary tumor resection. Whole RNA, isolated from tumor, nontumor lung or frozen PBMC, was sequenced without prior sorting. This clonotype appeared many times. No antigen is known for it. This beta chain is an unintended read in a library built for alpha chains; its size means little. Every molecule of TCR cDNA had its own unique molecular identifier. TCRdb re-called the 5' RACE reads with MiXCR, one entry per CDR3 protein. This sample carries 9,500 to 13,000 distinct CDR3 sequences, less than 15% of them seen once, and the ten largest clones take over 9.5%.

V usage is TRBV19 and J usage is TRBJ1-5, with 10 bases lining up with TRBD1. Sample: lung tumor tissue, taken at surgery. The TCR originated in a male donor with early-stage non-small cell lung cancer. CDR3 DNA sequence: TGTGCCAGTAGTACGGGACAGGGGAATCAGCCCCAGCATTTT. Amino acids: CASSTGQGNQPQHF.